This T cell receptor (beta chain) was observed in a study of T cell responses to AZD1222 COVID-19 vaccine. The wider study: Second doses that came at about 4 or about 12 weeks were put together. Study-wide results and limits: Close to half of all spike-specific TCRs reportedly target regions of the variants that are unmutated. Spike as a whole was targeted by vaccine-associated CD4 TCRs, dominant at 160-218 and 743-854. Spike-specific TCR breadth and depth rose after two AZD1222 doses.

This clone appeared a single time. The antigen is unknown. The CDR3 consists of 17 residues. After removal of 4 bases from V and 0 bases from J, the junction contained 6 bases not matched to a gene. The germline gives CDR1 SGHTA, CDR2 FQGTGA. Clones were sequenced by immunoSEQ multiplex PCR, and TCRdb holds only the in-frame ones, with some missing. Of some 110,000 clones in the sample, over 80% are singletons; the top ten hold about 8.7%. The J gene is TRBJ2-2, the V gene TRBV7-3; 9 nucleotides align to TRBD1. The material sequenced was peripheral blood, taken on day 0 of AZD1222 vaccination. The sequence was obtained from an adult in good health. The CDR3: CASSSPTGGANTGELFF. CDR3 nucleotide sequence: TGTGCCAGCAGCTCCCCGACAGGGGGTGCGAACACCGGGGAGCTGTTTTTT.